Sequencing of this T cell receptor beta chain was carried out in a study of T cell repertoires in cytomegalovirus infection. Whole-study findings and limits: People with CMV and the relevant HLA were identified by cumulative public TCR beta family frequency.

This clonotype has a count of ten or more. The antigen is undetermined. TCRdb independently ran MiXCR on the reads; one entry per CDR3 protein. The sample lists around 300,000 distinct CDR3 sequences; roughly 24% were seen once. The source of this sequence is a human donor in good health (CMV status not recorded). Some clones in this sample may be carry-over from other donors' samples. Sequenced sample: PBMCs.

The chain's CDR3 is CASSFSPGTDTQYF. Here the CDR3 DNA reads TGTGCCAGCAGCTTCTCCCCCGGAACAGATACGCAGTATTTT. The chain is built from TRBV7-2 and TRBJ2-3; D remains ambiguous. The CDR3 sequence is 14 residues long. Deletions cut 3 bases from V and 3 bases from J, with 10 bases between. Germline lookup yields CDR1 SGHTA and CDR2 FQGNSA.